This T cell receptor (beta chain) came from a study of CD8 T cells in ankylosing spondylitis. Study-level findings and limits: What seemed typical of ankylosing spondylitis blood was a TCR beta motif built from several highly homologous variants.

There are a few counts of this clonotype. Antigen unknown. CDR3 size: 15 residues. Trimming left V 2 bases short and J 4 bases short, with 13 bases between. Germline CDR1 reads LNHNV; CDR2 reads YYDKDF (reference sequence). Each CDR3 protein is one row after TCRdb ran MiXCR on the 5' RACE reads. The data contain about 700,000 distinct CDR3 sequences, over 15% of them seen just once; the ten biggest clones take up around a fifth. V usage is TRBV15 and J usage is TRBJ2-3; D possibly corresponds to TRBD1 (5 bases). Sequenced sample: blood, either unsorted or a sorted T cell fraction (not recorded which). The origin of this receptor is a male donor with ankylosing spondylitis. The DNA of the CDR3 is TGTGCCACCAGCAGAAGGGGCCTGGGCGCAGATACGCAGTATTTT. It encodes CATSRRGLGADTQYF.